Below, 2 T cell receptor beta chains from the same sample are listed, as sequenced in a study of T cells in Graves' hyperthyroidism and ophthalmopathy. The source material, RNA transcripts, was used to amplify TCR beta CDR3 regions. With the HTBI primer set, the TCR CDR3 went through a first round of RT-PCR. One entry per CDR3 protein, called by TCRdb with MiXCR from the multiplex PCR reads. The sample yields about 570,000 distinct CDR3 sequences, 11% to 15% seen once. The sample was blood. Receptors were obtained from a woman aged 40 to 49 with Graves' hyperthyroidism.

This clonotype showed up many times. CDR3 protein: CSAKGLTNTEAFF. CDR3 sequence (DNA): TGCAGCGCCAAGGGACTAACGAACACTGAAGCTTTCTTT. V usage is TRBV29-1 and J usage is TRBJ1-1, with D possibly TRBD1 on 5 matching bases. From germline, CDR1 is SQVTM and CDR2 ANQGSEA. CDR3 length: 13 amino acids. V was trimmed by 7 bases and J by 1 base, leaving 13 bases between them.

There are many counts of this clonotype. The V gene is TRBV20-1, the J gene TRBJ1-4, with a tentative D call TRBD1 (5 bases). CDR3 length: 15 amino acids. From germline, CDR1 is DFQATT and CDR2 SNEGSKA (reference sequence). V was clipped by 3 bases and J by 4 bases, with 15 bases between them. The CDR3 here is CSARARRDRNEKLFF. CDR3 bases: TGCAGTGCTAGGGCAAGACGGGACCGTAATGAAAAACTGTTTTTT.